This TCR beta chain was observed in a study of Graves' ophthalmopathy and Graves' hyperthyroidism. About the research overall: Ophthalmopathy absent within 18 months of follow-up marked hyperthyroidism as stable.

This clonotype came up many times. Its matching antigen is unknown. Exclusion criteria comprised other autoimmune diseases, uncontrolled infections, pregnancy or lactation in patients. Using RNA transcripts, the TCR beta CDR3 regions were amplified. Following a first-round RT-PCR that used HTBI primers, a second-round multiplex PCR was carried out. Each CDR3 protein is one row after TCRdb ran MiXCR on the multiplex PCR reads. In the table there are over a million distinct CDR3 sequences, less than 45% of which are singletons. Regarding the study as a whole: Using 13 signatures, a model distinguished ophthalmopathy from stable hyperthyroidism, reaching around 88% sensitivity and 65% to 84% specificity. Sensitivity of around 64% and specificity of less than 75% were achieved by the model that predicted ophthalmopathy progression.

The germline CDR1 and CDR2 sequences are SGHVS and FNYEAQ. V shed 5 bases, J shed 4 bases, and the junction held 10 bases outside the gene matches. This CDR3 contains 16 residues. The sample comprised peripheral blood or thyroid tissue (not recorded which). The sequence was collected from an adult man with Graves' hyperthyroidism. The chain has TRBV7-6 and TRBJ2-5, with TRBD2 identical over 10 bases. DNA for the CDR3: TGTGCCAGCAGCCCATTAGCGGGGGGCGACCGAGAGACCCAGTACTTC. Residues: CASSPLAGGDRETQYF. The full variable domain, completed using reference TRBV7-6 and TRBJ2-5, is GAGVSQSPRYKVTKRGQDVALRCDPISGHVSLYWYRQALGQGPEFLTYFNYEAQQDKSGLPNDRFSAERPEGSISTLTIQRTEQRDSAMYRCASSPLAGGDRETQYFGPGTRLLVL.